Included here is one TCR beta chain sequence, with context. The antigen is unknown. Repertoires were generated with immunoSEQ multiplex PCR, while TCRdb's copy carries only in-frame clones and drops some. The repertoire holds more than 110,000 clones, 92% seen once, with about 3% in the top ten. This sample is part of a study of T cell responses to AZD1222 COVID-19 vaccine. Notes on the study in general: Vaccine-associated CD4 TCRs spanned spike, dominant at 160-218 and 743-854. Among those given AZD1222, only five or six were seropositive at baseline.

The CDR3 length is 17 residues. CDR1 is LGHNA and CDR2 is YNFKEQ in the germline V gene. The ends were cut back, 3 bases at V and 6 bases at J, with 21 bases in the middle. This sequence originates from an adult in good health. The source was peripheral blood, collected on day 0 of AZD1222 vaccination. The chain carries TRBV4-2 and TRBJ1-3; TRBD1 is a possible D gene (5 bases). CDR3 coding DNA: TGTGCCAGCAGCCATTCTTTGGGGGGTTTCCCAGAAAACACCATATATTTT. Amino acids: CASSHSLGGFPENTIYF.